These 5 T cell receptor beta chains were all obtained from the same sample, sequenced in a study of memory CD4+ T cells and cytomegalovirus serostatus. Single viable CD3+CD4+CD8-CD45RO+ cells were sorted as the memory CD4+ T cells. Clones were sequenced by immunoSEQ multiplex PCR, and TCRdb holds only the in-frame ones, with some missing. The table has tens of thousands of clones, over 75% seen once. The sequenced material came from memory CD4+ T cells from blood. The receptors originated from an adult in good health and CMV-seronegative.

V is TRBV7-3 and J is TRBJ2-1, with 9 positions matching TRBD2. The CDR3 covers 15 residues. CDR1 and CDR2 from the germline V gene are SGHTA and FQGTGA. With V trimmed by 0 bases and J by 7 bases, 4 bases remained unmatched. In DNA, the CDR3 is TGTGCCAGCAGCTTAACGTCCACTAGCGGGAATGAGCAGTTCTTC. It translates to CASSLTSTSGNEQFF.

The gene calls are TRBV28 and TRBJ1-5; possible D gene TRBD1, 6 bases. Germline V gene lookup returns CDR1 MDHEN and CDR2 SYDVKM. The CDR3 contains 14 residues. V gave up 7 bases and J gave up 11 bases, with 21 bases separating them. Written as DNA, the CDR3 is TGTGCCAGCACAATCTTATCATCAGGGGCGACCCAGCATTTT. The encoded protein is CASTILSSGATQHF.

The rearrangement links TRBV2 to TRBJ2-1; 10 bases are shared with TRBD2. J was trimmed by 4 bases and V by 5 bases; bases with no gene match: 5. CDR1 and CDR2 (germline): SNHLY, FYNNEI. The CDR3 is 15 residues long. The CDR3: CASSLTSGRYNEQFF. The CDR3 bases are TGTGCCAGCAGTTTGACTAGCGGGCGATACAATGAGCAGTTCTTC.

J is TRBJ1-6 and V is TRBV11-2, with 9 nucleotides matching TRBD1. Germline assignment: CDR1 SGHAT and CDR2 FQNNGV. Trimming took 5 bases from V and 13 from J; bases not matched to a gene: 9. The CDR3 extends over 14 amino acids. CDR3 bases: TGTGCCAGCAGCATCCCCGGGACAGGGTATCCCCTCCACTTT. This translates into CASSIPGTGYPLHF.

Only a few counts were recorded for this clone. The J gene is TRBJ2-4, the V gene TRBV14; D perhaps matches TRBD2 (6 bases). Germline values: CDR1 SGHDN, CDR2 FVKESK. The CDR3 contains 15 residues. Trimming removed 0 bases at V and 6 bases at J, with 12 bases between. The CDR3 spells CASSQDRVGGNIQYF. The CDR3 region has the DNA TGTGCCAGCAGCCAAGATCGGGTGGGGGGAAACATTCAGTACTTC.